A single T cell receptor beta chain is shown here with its context. Its antigen target is currently unknown. No base-level quality is on record; no much larger clone is a single base apart. This record comes from a study of blood T cell repertoires in COVID-19 (TCRdb year 2020). Some background on the complete study: Samples from collaborators originated in the United States, Italy and Spain and spanned both the acute and convalescent phases of COVID-19. Where available, HLA class I and class II types were taken from metadata supplied by the sample provider and were not determined by assay-based typing. The samples were drawn from two sources: the first 160 participants of the ongoing ImmuneRACE study, and fewer than 1,500 subjects contributed by 6 global collaborators. The material from the prospective study consisted of cDNA or gDNA derived from T cells, B-cell-depleted T cells, or PBMCs. Nearly every sample came with metadata listing a de-identified subject ID, COVID-19 status, age in years and sex. Subjects who had been exposed to COVID-19, were actively infected with it, or had recovered from it provided the deeply sampled blood TCRbeta repertoires that made up the dataset. The repertoires were made available in a free public database intended to serve as a resource for research on the immune response to SARS-CoV-2.

Participants in the prospective study were aged about 18 to 95 years, lived in over 20 United States geographic areas, and enrolled through a virtual design. In the prospective study, participants were assigned to cohorts based on the clinical history participants reported in a screening survey and a study questionnaire. Recovered participants in ImmuneRACE Cohort 3 were defined by two consecutive negative NP/OP PCR tests, clearance by a healthcare professional, or resolution of symptoms. Mobile phlebotomists in the prospective study collected whole blood, serum and a nasopharyngeal or oropharyngeal swab from every participant. Prospective study participants could optionally give additional blood draws and questionnaires over a roughly 2-month period. Blood samples from the prospective study were shipped frozen or at room temperature prior to DNA extraction. Study-wide conclusions, independent of this receptor: How much clinical and demographic metadata was included differed by source and by participant, and the metadata was provided uncurated.

The CDR3 holds 13 amino acids from the cysteine to the phenylalanine. Only the CDR3 region is kept as DNA, spanning 39 bases read in frame from base 1. In the germline V gene, CDR1 corresponds to KGHDR and CDR2 to SFDVKD. V and J are truncated by 4 bases and 3 bases respectively, leaving an intervening sequence of 7 bases. TCRbeta CDR3 regions were amplified from genomic DNA using the immunoSEQ Assay, a bias-controlled multiplex PCR. The study's processing was this. The number of nucleated cells in each sample was estimated by amplification of reference gene primers within the assay. Sequence reads were collapsed and filtered to measure the absolute abundance of every unique TCRbeta CDR3 rearrangement. For each sample, productive Simpson clonality was calculated as the square root of Simpson's diversity index across productive rearrangements. Held by TCRdb, this immuneACCESS table contains in-frame sequences only and omits some clones. Under half of the omission traces to an unresolved V gene where checked; the cause of the rest is unknown. V and J calls and clone size are given by that table; D and trimming were obtained from the DNA. The sample table holds about 310,000 clones, of which 89% were seen once. Approximately 9.4% of the sample rests with the top ten.

Sequences were obtained from PBMCs or T cells enriched from blood (not recorded which). This chain is built from TRBV24-1 and TRBJ2-3; no D gene call is confident. The source of this sequence is a woman aged 35 to 49 who had recovered from COVID-19. The encoded CDR3 is CATSEAPTDTQYF. The nucleotide sequence is given as TGTGCCACCAGTGAGGCCCCTACAGATACGCAGTATTTT.